The 4 T cell receptor beta chains below all came from one sample that was sequenced in a study of beta chain features in type 1 diabetes. Study conclusions and caveats: When Type 1 diabetes patients were examined, their TCRB CDR3s proved moderately but significantly shorter in all four CD4+ subsets.

No antigen is known for these receptors. The sequenced template was cDNA made from the entire isolated RNA. This table comes from immunoSEQ multiplex PCR, and its TCRdb copy is limited to in-frame clones, with some not included. This table holds a few hundred thousand clones, over 8.5% found once. Sample: central memory CD4+ T cells from blood. Every receptor here comes from a man aged 25-45 years with type 1 diabetes.

The rearrangement links TRBV12-2 to TRBJ2-1; the DNA was not used to check the table's D call, TRBD2. TRBV12-2 is assigned pseudogene status. The CDR3 has 14 residues. CDR3 sequence (DNA): TGTGCAAGTCGTCGACGGGAGAGTCACAATGAGCAGTTCTTC. Translation: CASRRRESHNEQFF.

This clone was counted only a few times. V usage is TRBV11-2 and J usage is TRBJ2-2, with TRBD2 identical over 14 bases. The ends lost 5 bases at V and 6 bases at J; junction bases unmatched: 5. From germline, CDR1 is SGHAT and CDR2 FQNNGV. This CDR3 is built from 16 residues. The CDR3 nucleotides are TGTGCCAGCAGCAAAGGGACTAGCGGGAGCGCCGGGGAGCTGTTTTTT. This gives the protein CASSKGTSGSAGELFF. Using reference TRBV11-2 and TRBJ2-2 for the parts outside the CDR3, the full variable domain is EAGVAQSPRYKIIEKRQSVAFWCNPISGHATLYWYQQILGQGPKLLIQFQNNGVVDDSQLPKDRFSAERLKGVDSTLKIQPAKLEDSAVYLCASSKGTSGSAGELFFGEGSRLTVL.

The chain has TRBV28 and TRBJ2-1; the D gene is possibly TRBD1 (6 bases). The CDR3 extends over 15 amino acids. V was trimmed by 9 bases and J by 5 bases, leaving 20 bases between them. The germline V gene has CDR1 MDHEN and CDR2 SYDVKM. The CDR3 here is CASSTGKLTNNEQFF. The CDR3 DNA is TGTGCCAGTAGTACAGGGAAGTTGACCAACAATGAGCAGTTCTTC.

With respect to this clone: A much more abundant neighbour one base away suggests this may be a read error. V is TRBV28 and J is TRBJ1-2; 11 bases fit TRBD1. CDR1 and CDR2 from the germline V gene are MDHEN and SYDVKM. Unmatched junction bases numbered 0, after V lost 6 bases and J lost 3 bases. The CDR3 length is 13 residues. In DNA form, the CDR3 reads TGTGCCAGCAGGGGACAGGGGGACTATGGCTACACCTTC. It translates to CASRGQGDYGYTF.